The 2 T cell receptor beta chains in this list originate from one sample, sequenced in a study of T cell responses to AZD1222 COVID-19 vaccine. The table came from immunoSEQ multiplex PCR; TCRdb's copy has only in-frame clones and leaves some out. The sample carries about 120,000 clones, roughly 85% recorded once. The input for sequencing was peripheral blood, taken on day 0 of AZD1222 vaccination. The receptors stem from an adult in good health.

V usage is TRBV4-2 and J usage is TRBJ1-4, with 8 bases that match TRBD1. Trimming cost V 1 base and J 8 bases; bases outside gene matches: 6. The germline CDR1 and CDR2 sequences are LGHNA and YNFKEQ. The CDR3 runs 15 residues. CDR3 bases: TGTGCCAGCAGCCAAGGAGGCAGGGGGCGCGAAAAACTGTTTTTT. Protein: CASSQGGRGREKLFF.

The chain has TRBV4-1 and TRBJ1-4; no firm D call. Germline V CDR1 and CDR2: MGHRA, YSYEKL. This CDR3 has 14 amino acids. Trimming took off 0 bases at V and 6 bases at J, with 8 bases between the two ends. CDR3 amino acids: CASSQESGYEKLFF. The CDR3 bases are TGCGCCAGCAGCCAAGAGTCGGGTTATGAAAAACTGTTTTTT.